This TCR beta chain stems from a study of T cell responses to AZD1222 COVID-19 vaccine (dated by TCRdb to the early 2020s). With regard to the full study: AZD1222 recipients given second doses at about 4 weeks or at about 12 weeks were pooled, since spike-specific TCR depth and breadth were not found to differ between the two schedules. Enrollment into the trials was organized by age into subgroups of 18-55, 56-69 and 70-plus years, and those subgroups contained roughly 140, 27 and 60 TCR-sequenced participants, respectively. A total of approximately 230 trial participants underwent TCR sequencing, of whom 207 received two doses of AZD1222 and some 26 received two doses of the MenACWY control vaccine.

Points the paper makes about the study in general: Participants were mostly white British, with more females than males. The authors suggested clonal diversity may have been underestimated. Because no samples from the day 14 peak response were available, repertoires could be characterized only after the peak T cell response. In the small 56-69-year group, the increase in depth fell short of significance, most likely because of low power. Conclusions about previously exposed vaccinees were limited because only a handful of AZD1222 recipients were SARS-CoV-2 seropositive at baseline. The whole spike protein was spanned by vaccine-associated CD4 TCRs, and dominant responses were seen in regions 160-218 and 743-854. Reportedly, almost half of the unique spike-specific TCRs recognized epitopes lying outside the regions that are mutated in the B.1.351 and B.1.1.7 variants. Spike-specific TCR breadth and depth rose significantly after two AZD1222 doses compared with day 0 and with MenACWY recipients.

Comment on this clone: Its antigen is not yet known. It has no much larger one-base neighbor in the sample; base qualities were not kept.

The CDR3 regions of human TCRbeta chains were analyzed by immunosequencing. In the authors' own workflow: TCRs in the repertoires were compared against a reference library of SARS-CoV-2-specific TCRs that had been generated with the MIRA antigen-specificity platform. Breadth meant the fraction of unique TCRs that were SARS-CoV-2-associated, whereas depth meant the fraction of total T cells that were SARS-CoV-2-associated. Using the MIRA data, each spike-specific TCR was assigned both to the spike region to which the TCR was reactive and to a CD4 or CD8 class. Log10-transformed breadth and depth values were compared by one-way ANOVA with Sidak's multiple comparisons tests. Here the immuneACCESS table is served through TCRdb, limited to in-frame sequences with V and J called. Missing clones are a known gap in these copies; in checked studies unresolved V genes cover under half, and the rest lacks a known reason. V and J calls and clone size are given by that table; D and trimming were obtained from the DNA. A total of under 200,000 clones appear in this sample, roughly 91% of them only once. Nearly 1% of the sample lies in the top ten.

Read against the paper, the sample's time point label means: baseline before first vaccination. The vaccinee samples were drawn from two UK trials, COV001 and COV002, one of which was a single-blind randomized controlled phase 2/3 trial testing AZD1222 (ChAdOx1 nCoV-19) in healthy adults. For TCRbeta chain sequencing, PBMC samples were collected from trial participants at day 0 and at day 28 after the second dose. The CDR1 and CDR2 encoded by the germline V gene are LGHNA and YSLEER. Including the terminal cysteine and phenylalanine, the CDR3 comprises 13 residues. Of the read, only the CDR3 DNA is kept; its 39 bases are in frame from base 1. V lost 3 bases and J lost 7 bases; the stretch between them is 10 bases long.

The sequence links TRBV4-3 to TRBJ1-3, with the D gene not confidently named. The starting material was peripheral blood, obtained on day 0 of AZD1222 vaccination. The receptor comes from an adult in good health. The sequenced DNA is TGCGCCAGCAGCCAGACAAGCGGGAACACCATATATTTT. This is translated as CASSQTSGNTIYF.